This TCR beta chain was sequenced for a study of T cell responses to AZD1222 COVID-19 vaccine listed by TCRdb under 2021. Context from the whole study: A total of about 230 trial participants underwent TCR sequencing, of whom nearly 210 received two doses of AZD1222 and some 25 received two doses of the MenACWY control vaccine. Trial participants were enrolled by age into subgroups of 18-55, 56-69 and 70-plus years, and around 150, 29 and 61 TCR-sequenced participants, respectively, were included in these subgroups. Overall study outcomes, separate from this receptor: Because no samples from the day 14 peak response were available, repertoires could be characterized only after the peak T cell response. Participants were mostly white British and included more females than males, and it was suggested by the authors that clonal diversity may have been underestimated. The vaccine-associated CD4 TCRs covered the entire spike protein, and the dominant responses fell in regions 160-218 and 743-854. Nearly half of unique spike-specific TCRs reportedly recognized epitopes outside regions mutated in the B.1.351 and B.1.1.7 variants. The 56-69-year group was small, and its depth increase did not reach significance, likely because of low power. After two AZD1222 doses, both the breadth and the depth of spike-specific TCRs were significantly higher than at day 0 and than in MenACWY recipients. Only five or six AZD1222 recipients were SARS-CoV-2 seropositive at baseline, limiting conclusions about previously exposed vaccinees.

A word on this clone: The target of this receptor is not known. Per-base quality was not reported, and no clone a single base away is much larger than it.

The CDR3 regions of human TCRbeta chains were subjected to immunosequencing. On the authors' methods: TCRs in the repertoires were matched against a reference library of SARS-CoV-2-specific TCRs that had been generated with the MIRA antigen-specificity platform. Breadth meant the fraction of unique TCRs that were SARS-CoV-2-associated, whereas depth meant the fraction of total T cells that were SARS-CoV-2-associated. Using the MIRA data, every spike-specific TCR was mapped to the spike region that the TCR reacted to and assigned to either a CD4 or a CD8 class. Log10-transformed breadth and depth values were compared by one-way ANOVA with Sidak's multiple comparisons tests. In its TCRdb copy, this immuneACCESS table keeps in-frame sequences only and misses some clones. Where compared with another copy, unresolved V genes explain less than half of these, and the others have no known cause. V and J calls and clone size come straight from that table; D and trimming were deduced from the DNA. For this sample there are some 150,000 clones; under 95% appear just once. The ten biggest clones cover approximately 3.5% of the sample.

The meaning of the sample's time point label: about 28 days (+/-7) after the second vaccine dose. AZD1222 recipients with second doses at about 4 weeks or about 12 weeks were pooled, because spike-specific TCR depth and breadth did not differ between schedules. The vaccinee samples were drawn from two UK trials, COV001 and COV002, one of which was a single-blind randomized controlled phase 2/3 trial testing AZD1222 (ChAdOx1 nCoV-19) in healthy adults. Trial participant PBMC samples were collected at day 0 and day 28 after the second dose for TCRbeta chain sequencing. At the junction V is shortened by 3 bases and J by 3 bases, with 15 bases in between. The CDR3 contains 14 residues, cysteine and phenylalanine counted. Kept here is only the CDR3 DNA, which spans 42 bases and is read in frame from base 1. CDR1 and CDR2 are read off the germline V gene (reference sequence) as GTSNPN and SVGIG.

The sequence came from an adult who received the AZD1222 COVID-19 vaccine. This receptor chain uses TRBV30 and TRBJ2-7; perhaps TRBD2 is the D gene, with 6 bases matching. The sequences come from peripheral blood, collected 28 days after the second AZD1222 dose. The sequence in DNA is TGTGCCTGGAGAGACGGGACTTATGACTACGAGCAGTACTTC. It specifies CAWRDGTYDYEQYF.